These 11 T cell receptor beta chains originate from one sample sequenced in a study of blood T cell repertoires in COVID-19. Repertoires were generated with immunoSEQ multiplex PCR, while TCRdb's copy carries only in-frame clones and drops some. The table has approximately 260,000 clones, over 70% seen once. Sequencing input: peripheral blood. Receptors originate from a woman in her seventies with COVID-19, enrolled during active disease.

This rearrangement joins TRBV30 to TRBJ2-1; possibly TRBD1 for D (5 bases). Trimming pared 2 bases from V and 5 bases from J, leaving 10 bases between. Germline V gene lookup returns CDR1 GTSNPN and CDR2 SVGIG (reference sequence). The CDR3 is 13 amino acids. In nucleotides, the CDR3 is TGTGCCTGGAGTAGGGGCTTCGACAATGAGCAGTTCTTC. Translation gives CAWSRGFDNEQFF.

With respect to this clone: The same CDR3 is also encoded by other DNA sequences in this sample. The V call is TRBV4-2, the J call TRBJ2-3, with D possibly being TRBD2 (6 bases). CDR3 size: 13 residues. Looked up from germline, CDR1 is LGHNA and CDR2 is YNFKEQ. V lost 4 bases and J 5 bases, leaving 10 bases between the germline ends. CDR3 coding DNA: TGTGCCAGCAGCCGGGGGACTCAAGATACGCAGTATTTT. The encoded protein is CASSRGTQDTQYF.

V is TRBV7-3 and J is TRBJ2-7, with 8 nucleotides matching TRBD2. Germline CDR1 reads SGHTA; CDR2 reads FQGTGA. The CDR3 extends over 15 amino acids. Trimming removed 1 base from V and 1 base from J; junction bases left unmatched: 3. CDR3 coding DNA: TGTGCCAGCAGCTTAAGCGGGGGGCAGTCCTACGAGCAGTACTTC. Encoded protein: CASSLSGGQSYEQYF.

In its sample, this clone was seen once. CDR3 bases: TGTGCCAGCTCGCAAAATAGCGGGAGGGCCAAAATCGGGCAGTTCTTC. This gives the protein CASSQNSGRAKIGQFF. The chain uses TRBV18 and TRBJ2-1; 11 bases match TRBD2. The germline V gene encodes CDR1 KGHSH and CDR2 LQKENI. V lost 6 bases and J lost 12; bases outside the gene matches: 16. The CDR3 consists of 16 residues.

This clone was seen once. This chain joins TRBV12-3 or TRBV12-4 and TRBJ2-7, with a tentative D call TRBD1 (6 bases). The CDR3 loop spans 13 amino acids. The V end was cut by 5 bases, the J end by 3 bases, with 11 bases between. Here the CDR3 DNA reads TGTGCCAGCAGTGCATCGACAGGCTACGAGCAGTACTTC. Amino acid sequence: CASSASTGYEQYF.

The J gene is TRBJ1-5, the V gene TRBV14, with unresolved D. Per germline, CDR1 SGHDN and CDR2 FVKESK. Trimming removed 0 bases from V and 10 bases from J, with 10 bases in between. The CDR3 consists of 13 residues. The CDR3 nucleotides read TGTGCCAGCAGCCAAGATCCGGGTCCACCCCAGCATTTT. It yields the protein CASSQDPGPPQHF.

The genes are TRBV4-3 and TRBJ2-1; TRBD2 matches 9 bases. V shed 0 bases, J shed 1 base, and the junction held 7 bases outside the gene matches. The CDR3 has 18 amino acids. Germline CDR1 and CDR2: LGHNA and YSLEER. CDR3 loop: CASSQDYVAGASYNEQFF. The CDR3 DNA reads TGCGCCAGCAGCCAAGATTACGTAGCGGGAGCGTCCTACAATGAGCAGTTCTTC.

This clone was counted a single time. V gene TRBV3-1 (or the pseudogene TRBV3-2) combines with J gene TRBJ2-1, with D perhaps matching TRBD2 (6 bases). The ends were cut back, 0 bases at V and 7 bases at J, with 13 bases in the middle. Germline assignment: CDR1 LGHDT and CDR2 YNNKEL (reference sequence). The CDR3 runs to 15 residues. The CDR3 reads CASSQDGLTRNEQFF. The CDR3, as DNA: TGTGCCAGCAGCCAAGATGGACTAACAAGGAATGAGCAGTTCTTC.

This clone was counted only a few times. The chain recombines TRBV25-1 with TRBJ2-3; 7 nucleotides agree with TRBD2. Germline-derived CDR1 and CDR2 are MGHDK and SYGVNS. V lost 4 bases, J lost 5 bases, and 12 bases stayed unmatched. The CDR3 loop spans 16 amino acids. The CDR3 coding sequence is TGTGCCAGCAGTGCCTCTAGCGGAGGTGGGGAAGATACGCAGTATTTT. Residues: CASSASSGGGEDTQYF.

The rearrangement uses TRBV9 and TRBJ2-1; 14 bases map to TRBD2. The V gene's germline CDR1 is SGDLS and CDR2 YYNGEE. CDR3 length: 16 residues. V shed 3 bases and J 2 bases; nucleotides not matched to a gene: 1. For the CDR3, the DNA is TGTGCCAGCAGCGGGGGACTAGCGGGAGCCTACAATGAGCAGTTCTTC. Protein product: CASSGGLAGAYNEQFF. The full variable domain, in which reference TRBV9 and TRBJ2-1 provide the parts outside the CDR3, is DSGVTQTPKHLITATGQRVTLRCSPRSGDLSVYWYQQSLDQGLQFLIQYYNGEERAKGNILERFSAQQFPDLHSELNLSSLELGDSALYFCASSGGLAGAYNEQFFGPGTRLTVL.

Here the CDR3 DNA reads TGTGCCAGCAGTGAGGGACAGATTGCCTATGGCTACACCTTC. Translated: CASSEGQIAYGYTF. This rearrangement joins TRBV6-1 to TRBJ1-2; 7 bases agree with TRBD1. CDR3 length: 14 residues. V shed 3 bases and J 4 bases; nucleotides not matched to a gene: 5. Germline CDR1 and CDR2: MNHNS and SASEGT.